The clone carrying this T cell receptor (beta chain) has ten or more counts. Its target is unknown. This record belongs to a study of blood T cells in healthy people across ages. Whole-study results and caveats: Unsorted PBMC input precluded a conclusive naive versus antigen-experienced comparison. Changes in expanded clonotypes were possibly confounded, as the CMV status of donors was unknown.

A sample-barcoded 5' primer and a J-beta primer mix were used in a second PCR of roughly 6 to 11 cycles. One entry per CDR3 protein, called by TCRdb with MiXCR from the 5' RACE reads. The table records more than 650,000 distinct CDR3 sequences, 50% to 65% of them present only once. This CDR3 spans 10 amino acids. From germline, CDR1 is SQVTM and CDR2 ANQGSEA. V gave up 2 bases and J gave up 5 bases, with 3 bases separating them. The sequenced sample consisted of blood. The gene calls are TRBV29-1 and TRBJ2-5; D is unclear. This sequence originates from an elderly man in good health. The CDR3 sequence: CSVETETQYF. The DNA of the CDR3 is TGCAGCGTTGAAACTGAGACCCAGTACTTC.